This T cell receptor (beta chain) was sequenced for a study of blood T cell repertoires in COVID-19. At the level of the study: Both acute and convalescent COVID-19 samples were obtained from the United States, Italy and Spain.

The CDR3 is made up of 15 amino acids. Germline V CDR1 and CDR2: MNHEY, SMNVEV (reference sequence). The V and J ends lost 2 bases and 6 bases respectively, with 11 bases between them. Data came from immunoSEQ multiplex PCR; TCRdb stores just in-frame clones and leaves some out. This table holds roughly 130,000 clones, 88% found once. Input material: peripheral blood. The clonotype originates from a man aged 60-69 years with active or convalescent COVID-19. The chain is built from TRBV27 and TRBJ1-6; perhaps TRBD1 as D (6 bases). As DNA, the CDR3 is TGTGCCAGCAGTTTAGGACAGCCCGTTAATTCACCCCTCCACTTT. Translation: CASSLGQPVNSPLHF.